This TCR beta chain is drawn from a study of blood T cells in healthy people across ages. Study-level findings and limits: The unknown donor CMV status may have confounded expanded clonotype changes.

The use of a sample-barcoded 5' primer and a J-beta primer mix characterized a second PCR of 7 to 11 cycles. Each CDR3 protein is one row after TCRdb ran MiXCR on the 5' RACE reads. The sample has 760,000 or so distinct CDR3 sequences; 20% to 30% are singletons. This clonotype was found a few times. What it binds is unknown. These records were also assigned to another study, of T cells of mothers and their children.

The sequence was obtained from a boy younger than 18 in good health. The sequenced sample was blood.

In nucleotides, the CDR3 is TGTGCCAGCAGCCAAGGTTATTTACAGGAGGCCCCCCAGCAGTACTTC. Encoded protein: CASSQGYLQEAPQQYF. The gene calls are TRBV4-2 and TRBJ2-7; the D gene could be TRBD1 or TRBD2 (5 bases each). The CDR3 contains 16 residues. In germline, CDR1 is LGHNA, CDR2 YNFKEQ. Trimming shortened V by 1 base and J by 8 bases, and 21 bases separated the two germline ends.